This T cell receptor (beta chain) is from a study of control samples from healthy donors and cancer patients. Some clones are missing from TCRdb's copy, which holds only in-frame ones; the method was immunoSEQ multiplex PCR. Of 45,000 to 60,000 clones listed, approximately 94% were seen once; the top ten hold around 4%. Per the germline V gene, CDR1 is SGHRS and CDR2 is YFSETQ. The CDR3 has 14 amino acids. V lost 3 bases to trimming and J lost 2 bases; unmatched junction nucleotides: 3. The chain joins TRBV5-1 to TRBJ2-7; TRBD1 matches at 9 bases. The sequencing sample was made of blood. The origin of this receptor is a man between 25 and 39 years old in good health. CDR3 bases: TGCGCCAGCAGCTGGGGGGACAGGGCCTACGAGCAGTACTTC. It yields the protein CASSWGDRAYEQYF.